This T cell receptor (beta chain) was documented in a study of tumor-infiltrating lymphocytes in localized non-small cell lung cancer. Overall study context: Some samples were collected after neoadjuvant chemotherapy; smokers, never-smokers and several histologies were included.

Remarks on this clone: Its antigen is still unknown.

The assay was immunoSEQ multiplex PCR, and TCRdb's table has in-frame clones only and misses some. Found here are about 23,000 clones, less than 70% of them singletons; the top ten hold about 14%. The CDR3 is 11 amino acids. Germline loops: CDR1 DFQATT, CDR2 SNEGSKA (reference sequence). V was shortened by 3 bases and J by 13 bases, with 10 bases between the two germline ends. General study findings and limits: Each assay used a separate piece of the same tissue. Available tissue quantity limited TCR sequencing to a patient subset. No link was found between tumor T-cell fraction and recurrence-free survival.

This TCR was recovered from a human donor with non-small cell lung cancer. Sequenced: lung tumor tissue. V gene TRBV20-1 combines with J gene TRBJ1-6; no clear D gene. The CDR3 region is CSASSGGPLHF. In DNA form, the CDR3 reads TGCAGTGCTAGTTCGGGCGGGCCCCTCCACTTT.